The next 3 T cell receptor beta chains were all read from a single sample in a study of patients and donors after allogeneic stem cell transplantation. Each CDR3 protein gets one entry after TCRdb re-called the RT-PCR reads with MiXCR. The profile covers under 30,000 distinct CDR3 sequences, with less than 45% appearing a single time and approximately 80% taken by the ten largest. Sample: blood, either unsorted or a sorted T cell fraction (not recorded which). The receptors were sampled from a human donor who was either an allogeneic HSCT recipient or a stem cell or donor lymphocyte infusion donor (not recorded which). It is not recorded whose cells these are; they may come from a transplant donor.

This sequence joins TRBV28 and TRBJ2-7; a possible D gene is TRBD2 (6 bases). This CDR3 has 16 residues. The V and J ends lost 5 bases and 6 bases respectively, with 23 bases between them. The V gene's germline CDR1 is MDHEN and CDR2 SYDVKM. As DNA, the CDR3 is TGTGCCAGCAGTCGAACCCCCGTCGGGCAGGGAGGCGAGCAGTACTTC. The encoded protein is CASSRTPVGQGGEQYF.

This chain connects TRBV27 to TRBJ2-7; D possibly corresponds to TRBD2 (6 bases). Trimming took 5 bases from V and 6 from J, leaving 20 bases between them. The CDR3 loop spans 15 amino acids. Per the germline V gene, CDR1 is MNHEY and CDR2 is SMNVEV (reference sequence). The CDR3 region is CASSAAGRGPPEQYF. CDR3 in DNA: TGTGCCAGCAGTGCCGCTGGGCGGGGACCACCCGAGCAGTACTTC.

The sample holds a few counts of this clonotype. The rearrangement joins TRBV10-3 to TRBJ2-2; D uncertain. Germline-derived CDR1 and CDR2 are ENHRY and SYGVKD. The CDR3 covers 11 residues. Trimming took off 8 bases at V and 1 base at J, with 2 bases between the two ends. The CDR3 DNA follows: TGTGCCATCCAGAACACCGGGGAGCTGTTTTTT. It encodes CAIQNTGELFF.